This TCR beta chain emerged from a study of T cells in Graves' hyperthyroidism and ophthalmopathy. Clinical Activity Scores of at least 3, NOSPECS grades of at least 4 and durations under 3 months characterized ophthalmopathy patients. TCR beta CDR3 sequences were amplified from RNA transcripts. First-round RT-PCR of the TCR CDR3 relied on the HTBI primer set. TCRdb re-derived calls from the multiplex PCR reads in MiXCR, one entry per CDR3 protein. This table holds 360,000 or so distinct CDR3 sequences, roughly 20% found once. CDR1 is ENHRY and CDR2 is SYGVKD in the germline V gene. V gave up 4 bases and J gave up 3 bases; unmatched junction bases: 5. The CDR3 is made up of 15 amino acids.

This sequence was found in a woman between 35 and 50 years old with Graves' ophthalmopathy. The sequencing input was blood. The chain is built from TRBV10-3 and TRBJ2-5, with 10 bases identical to TRBD2. For the CDR3, the DNA is TGTGCCATCAGTGGGACTAGCGGTAGGGAAGAGACCCAGTACTTC. Its protein is CAISGTSGREETQYF.